The 13 T cell receptor beta chains below were found in one sample sequenced in a study of CD8 T cells in Susac syndrome. Random hexamers were used to reverse transcribe the RNA input (roughly 0.5 to 1 ug). From the immunoSEQ multiplex PCR reads, TCRdb called clonotypes with MiXCR, one entry per CDR3 protein. Seen here are around 120,000 distinct CDR3 sequences, 85% to 95% observed once, and the top ten hold about 0.096%. The sample taken for sequencing was CD4+ T cells from PBMCs. The receptors were sampled from a human donor with multiple sclerosis.

The chain links TRBV13 to TRBJ1-3; D not resolved. V gave up 0 bases and J gave up 0 bases, with 6 bases separating them. This CDR3 region has 15 residues. CDR1 and CDR2 (germline): PRHDT, FYEKMQ (reference sequence). CDR3 nucleotides: TGTGCCAGCAGCTTAGGGGGTTTCTCTGGAAACACCATATATTTT. Encoded protein: CASSLGGFSGNTIYF.

The J gene is TRBJ1-1, the V gene TRBV5-4, with D possibly matching TRBD1 (6 bases). Deletions cut 4 bases from V and 1 base from J, with 20 bases between. CDR1 is SGHNT and CDR2 is YYREEE in the germline V gene (reference sequence). CDR3 size: 17 residues. CDR3 DNA: TGTGCCAGCAGCCGAAGAAGGGGGGCCCCGAAGAACACTGAAGCTTTCTTT. Protein: CASSRRRGAPKNTEAFF.

The chain is built from TRBV3-1 and TRBJ1-6; 8 positions agree with TRBD1. Germline V gene lookup returns CDR1 LGHDT and CDR2 YNNKEL (reference sequence). V trimming: 4 bases; J trimming: 6 bases; junction bases outside the gene matches: 5. This CDR3 comprises 15 residues. CDR3 DNA sequence: TGTGCCAGCAGCCTGGGACAGGCTCTTAATTCACCCCTCCACTTT. Amino acids: CASSLGQALNSPLHF.

This clonotype was picked up a small number of times. The chain carries TRBV5-1 and TRBJ2-5; D is possibly TRBD1 (6 bases). CDR1 and CDR2 from the germline V gene are SGHRS and YFSETQ. The CDR3 totals 13 residues. V gave up 6 bases and J gave up 5 bases, with 14 bases separating them. The CDR3 nucleotides read TGCGCCAGCAAACCATCAGGGGTCGAGACCCAGTACTTC. Residues: CASKPSGVETQYF.

This rearrangement joins TRBV5-6 to TRBJ1-4; possibly TRBD1 for D (5 bases). Germline V lookup: CDR1 SGHDT, CDR2 YYEEEE. The CDR3 has 15 amino acids. V gave up 1 base and J gave up 8 bases, with 15 bases separating them. CDR3 nucleotide sequence: TGTGCCAGCAGCTTGATGTTCACAGGTTCGGAAAAACTGTTTTTT. Encoded protein: CASSLMFTGSEKLFF.

The rearrangement uses TRBV7-9 and TRBJ2-2, with a tentative D call TRBD2 (5 bases). The CDR3 spans 17 residues. V lost 5 bases, J lost 0 bases, and 16 bases lay in between. Germline assignment: CDR1 SEHNR and CDR2 FQNEAQ (reference sequence). This CDR3 is CASSLEGVTPNTGELFF. CDR3 coding DNA: TGTGCCAGCAGCCTCGAGGGAGTGACTCCGAACACCGGGGAGCTGTTTTTT.

The rearrangement links TRBV25-1 to TRBJ2-1; D is perhaps TRBD2 (5 bases). Trimming stripped 8 bases from V and 4 bases from J, with 9 bases between. Looked up from germline, CDR1 is MGHDK and CDR2 is SYGVNS. This CDR3 spans 12 amino acids. The CDR3 nucleotides are TGTGCCAGCCTTCGCGGGTACAATGAGCAGTTCTTC. Its translation: CASLRGYNEQFF. The full variable domain, completed using reference TRBV25-1 and TRBJ2-1, is EADIYQTPRYLVIGTGKKITLECSQTMGHDKMYWYQQDPGMELHLIHYSYGVNSTEKGDLSSESTVSRIRTEHFPLTLESARPSHTSQYLCASLRGYNEQFFGPGTRLTVL.

The count of this clonotype is one. This chain uses TRBV7-9 with TRBJ2-3, with a tentative D call TRBD2 (6 bases). The CDR3 spans 16 residues. From germline, CDR1 is SEHNR and CDR2 FQNEAQ (reference sequence). V lost 3 bases and J 9 bases, leaving 22 bases between the germline ends. DNA for the CDR3: TGTGCCAGCAGCTTTGGGAGGTCTTCCGCACAGGAGACGCAGTATTTT. Encoded protein: CASSFGRSSAQETQYF. Based on the CDR3 plus reference TRBV7-9 and TRBJ2-3, the full variable domain is DTGVSQNPRHKITKRGQNVTFRCDPISEHNRLYWYRQTLGQGPEFLTYFQNEAQLEKSRLLSDRFSAERPKGSFSTLEIQRTEQGDSAMYLCASSFGRSSAQETQYFGPGTRLTVL.

CDR3 sequence: CASSAPGLAGGPGQDEQFF. The CDR3 coding sequence is TGTGCCAGCAGTGCCCCGGGACTAGCGGGGGGGCCGGGTCAGGATGAGCAGTTCTTC. The chain uses TRBV27 and TRBJ2-1, with 16 bases aligning to TRBD2. The CDR3 is 19 amino acids. V trimming: 5 bases; J trimming: 8 bases; junction bases outside the gene matches: 15. CDR1 and CDR2 (germline): MNHEY, SMNVEV (reference sequence).

The chain uses TRBV7-2 and TRBJ1-1; D uncertain. The CDR3 is 14 residues long. From germline, CDR1 is SGHTA and CDR2 FQGNSA. V was shortened by 2 bases and J by 1 base, with 8 bases between the two germline ends. The CDR3 region is CASSLSLKNTEAFF. The CDR3, as DNA: TGTGCCAGCAGCTTAAGTCTTAAGAACACTGAAGCTTTCTTT.

The V and J genes are TRBV11-2 and TRBJ2-3; D not certain. Germline CDR1 reads SGHAT; CDR2 reads FQNNGV. The CDR3 is made up of 14 amino acids. V was clipped by 2 bases and J by 0 bases, with 6 bases between them. CDR3 coding DNA: TGTGCCAGCAGCTTACTGCTTAGCACAGATACGCAGTATTTT. Residues: CASSLLLSTDTQYF. Drawing the rest from reference TRBV11-2 and TRBJ2-3, the complete variable domain is EAGVAQSPRYKIIEKRQSVAFWCNPISGHATLYWYQQILGQGPKLLIQFQNNGVVDDSQLPKDRFSAERLKGVDSTLKIQPAKLEDSAVYLCASSLLLSTDTQYFGPGTRLTVL.

This sequence joins TRBV18 and TRBJ1-2; TRBD1 agrees at 7 bases. The CDR3 sequence is 14 residues long. The junction had 8 bases not matched to a gene; V was cut back by 2 bases and J by 8 bases. Germline V gene data show CDR1 as KGHSH and CDR2 as LQKENI. CDR3 coding DNA: TGTGCCAGCTCACCAACGACAGGGCAAGGGGGCTACACCTTC. Amino acid sequence: CASSPTTGQGGYTF.

This sequence joins TRBV6-6 and TRBJ2-3, with unresolved D. Trimming took 2 bases from V and 0 from J, leaving 6 bases between them. Germline assignment: CDR1 MNHNY and CDR2 SVGAGI (reference sequence). The CDR3 covers 14 residues. The CDR3, as DNA: TGTGCCAGCAGTTACAGGAGCAGCACAGATACGCAGTATTTT. It specifies CASSYRSSTDTQYF.